This TCR beta chain derives from a study of T cell clones after liver transplantation. Background on the study: Subjects received no induction therapy and standard immunosuppression until randomization at 12-24 months post-transplant.

Germline V gives CDR1 SGHRS, CDR2 YFSETQ. The CDR3 is made up of 15 amino acids. V lost 3 bases to trimming and J lost 0 bases; unmatched junction nucleotides: 6. The repertoire was sequenced with immunoSEQ multiplex PCR; TCRdb's copy has only in-frame clones and lacks some. The data show around 71,000 clones, with about four fifths seen just once and around 0.72% held by the top ten. The receptor's source is a human patient who received a liver transplant. Some T cells could come from the graft donor. The material sequenced was CD4+ T cells from blood, taken 12 months after liver transplant. The V gene is TRBV5-1, the J gene TRBJ2-7, with 7 positions matching TRBD1. The CDR3 here is CASSSGTAPSYEQYF. CDR3 nucleotide sequence: TGCGCCAGCAGCTCGGGGACAGCTCCCTCCTACGAGCAGTACTTC.